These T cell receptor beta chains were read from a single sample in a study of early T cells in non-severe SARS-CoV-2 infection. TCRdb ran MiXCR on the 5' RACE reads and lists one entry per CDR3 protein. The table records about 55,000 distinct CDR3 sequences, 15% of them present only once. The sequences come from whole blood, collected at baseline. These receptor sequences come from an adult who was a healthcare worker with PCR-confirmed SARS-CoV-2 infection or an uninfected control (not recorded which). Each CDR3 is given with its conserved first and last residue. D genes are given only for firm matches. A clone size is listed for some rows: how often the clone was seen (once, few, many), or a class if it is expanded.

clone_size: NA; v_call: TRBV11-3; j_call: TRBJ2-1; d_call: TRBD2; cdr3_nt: TGTGCCAGCAGCCCCAGGACTAGCGGTTACAATGAGCAGTTCTTC; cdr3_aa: CASSPRTSGYNEQFF
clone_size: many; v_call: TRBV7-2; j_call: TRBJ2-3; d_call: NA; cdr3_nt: TGTGCCAGCAGCGAGGCCATTACAGATACGCAGTATTTT; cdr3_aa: CASSEAITDTQYF
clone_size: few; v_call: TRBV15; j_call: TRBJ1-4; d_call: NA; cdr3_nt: TGTGCCACCAGCAGAGATAAGAAAGAAAAACTGTTTTTT; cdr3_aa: CATSRDKKEKLFF
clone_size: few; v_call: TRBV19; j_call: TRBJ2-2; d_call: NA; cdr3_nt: TGTGCCAGTAGTTACTCCGGGGAGCTGTTTTTT; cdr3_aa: CASSYSGELFF
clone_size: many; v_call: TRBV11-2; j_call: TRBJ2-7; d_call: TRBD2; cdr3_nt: TGTGCCAGCAGCTTCCAACCGATTAGCGGGAGAAGGTCCTACGAGCAGTACTTC; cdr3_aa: CASSFQPISGRRSYEQYF
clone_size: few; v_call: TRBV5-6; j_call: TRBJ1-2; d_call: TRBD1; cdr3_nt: TGTGCCAGCAGACAGGGGAGAAACTATGGCTACACCTTC; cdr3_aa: CASRQGRNYGYTF
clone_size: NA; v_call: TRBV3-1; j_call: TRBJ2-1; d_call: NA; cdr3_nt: TGTGCCAGCAGCCAAGGTCGGGCGATAGGCAATGAGCAGTTCTTC; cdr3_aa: CASSQGRAIGNEQFF
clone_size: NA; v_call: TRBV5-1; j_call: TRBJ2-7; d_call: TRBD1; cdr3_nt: TGCGCCAGCAGCACGGGACAGGGGAACTACGAGCAGTACTTC; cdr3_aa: CASSTGQGNYEQYF
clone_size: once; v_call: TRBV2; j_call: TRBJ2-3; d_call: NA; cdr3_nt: TGTGCCAGCAGTTCTCAAGATACGCAGTATTTT; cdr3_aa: CASSSQDTQYF
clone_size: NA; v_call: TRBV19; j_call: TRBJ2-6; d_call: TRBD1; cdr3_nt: TGTGCCAGTAGTGGGACAGTCTCTGGGGCCAACGTCCTGACTTTC; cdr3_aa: CASSGTVSGANVLTF
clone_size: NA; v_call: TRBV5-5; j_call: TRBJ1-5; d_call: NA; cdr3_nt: TGTGCCAGCAGCTTGGTCTCGGAAGGCAATCAGCCCCAGCATTTT; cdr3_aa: CASSLVSEGNQPQHF
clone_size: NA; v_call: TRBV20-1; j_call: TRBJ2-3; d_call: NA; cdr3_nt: TGCAGTGCTAGTGAGGTGGCAGATGCGCAGTATTTT; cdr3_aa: CSASEVADAQYF
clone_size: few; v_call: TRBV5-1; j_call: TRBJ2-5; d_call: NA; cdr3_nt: TGCGCCAGCAGGTTGGGATCCCCCAAGGAGACCCAGTACTTC; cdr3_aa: CASRLGSPKETQYF
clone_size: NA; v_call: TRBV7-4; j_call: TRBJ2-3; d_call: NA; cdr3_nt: TGTGCCTGCATCCGGGGAGTAGGGCGCACAGATACGCAGTATTTT; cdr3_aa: CACIRGVGRTDTQYF
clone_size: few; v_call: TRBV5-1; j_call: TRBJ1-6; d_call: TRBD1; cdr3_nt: TGCGCCAGCAGCTTGGAGGGGGCTTGGAATAATTCACCCCTCCACTTT; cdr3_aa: CASSLEGAWNNSPLHF
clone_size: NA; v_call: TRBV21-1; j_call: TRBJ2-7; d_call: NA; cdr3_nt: TGTGCCAGCAGCTCCAACAGGCAGTCCTACGAGCAGTACTTC; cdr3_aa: CASSSNRQSYEQYF
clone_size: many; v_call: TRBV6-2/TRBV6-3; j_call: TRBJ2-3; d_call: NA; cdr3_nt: TGTGCCAGCAGTTACTCGGAAGCCGCCACAGATACGCAGTATTTT; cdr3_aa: CASSYSEAATDTQYF
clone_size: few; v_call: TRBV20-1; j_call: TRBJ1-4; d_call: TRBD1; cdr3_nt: TGCAGTGCTAGTCAAGGGACAGAGAATGAAAAACTGTTTTTT; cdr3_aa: CSASQGTENEKLFF
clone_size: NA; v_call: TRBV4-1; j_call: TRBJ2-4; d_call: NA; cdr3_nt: TGCGCCAGCAGCGGTGTCTTTGCCAAAAACATTCAGTACTTC; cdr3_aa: CASSGVFAKNIQYF
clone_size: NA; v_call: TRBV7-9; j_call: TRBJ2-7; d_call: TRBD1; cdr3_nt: TGTGCCAGCAGCTTACGACAGGGGGTTATCGACGAGCAGTACTTC; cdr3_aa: CASSLRQGVIDEQYF
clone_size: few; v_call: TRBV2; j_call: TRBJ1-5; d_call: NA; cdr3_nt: TGTGCCAGCAGTTTAGAACAGGGAGGGAATCAGCCCCAGCATTTT; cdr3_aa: CASSLEQGGNQPQHF
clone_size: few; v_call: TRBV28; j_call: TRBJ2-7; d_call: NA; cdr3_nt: TGTGCCAGCAGTTTTTCCCGAAGCTCCTACGAGCAGTACTTC; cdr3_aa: CASSFSRSSYEQYF